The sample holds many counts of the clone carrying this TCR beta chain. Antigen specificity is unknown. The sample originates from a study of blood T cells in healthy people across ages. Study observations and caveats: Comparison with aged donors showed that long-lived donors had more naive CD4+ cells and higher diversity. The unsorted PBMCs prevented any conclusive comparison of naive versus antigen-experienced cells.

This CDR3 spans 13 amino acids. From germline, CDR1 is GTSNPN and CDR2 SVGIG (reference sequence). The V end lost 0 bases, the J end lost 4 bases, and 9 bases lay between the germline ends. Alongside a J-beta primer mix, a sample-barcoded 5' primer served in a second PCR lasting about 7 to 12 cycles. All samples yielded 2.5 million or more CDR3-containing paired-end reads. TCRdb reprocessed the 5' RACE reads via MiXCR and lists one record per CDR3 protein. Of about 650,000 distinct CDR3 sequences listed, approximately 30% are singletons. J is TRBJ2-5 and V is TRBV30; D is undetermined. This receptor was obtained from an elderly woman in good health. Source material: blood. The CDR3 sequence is CAWSVRLLETQYF. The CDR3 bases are TGTGCCTGGAGTGTACGGTTACTAGAGACCCAGTACTTC.